The rows below give T cell receptor beta chains drawn from one sample of a study of blood T cell repertoires in COVID-19. Sequencing was performed with immunoSEQ multiplex PCR; in TCRdb, only in-frame clones are kept and a portion is missing. In the table there are approximately 170,000 clones, around nine tenths of which are singletons. The sample consisted of peripheral blood. These TCRs come from a woman at least 80 years old with COVID-19, enrolled during active disease. The CDR3 runs from the conserved cysteine through the conserved F or W. The order of the fields is clone size, V gene, D gene, J gene, CDR3 protein, CDR3 DNA. A D gene is named only where the DNA matches it firmly. The size entry is marked missing in some rows and otherwise reads once, few, many or a size class.

-,TRBV28,TRBD1,TRBJ1-5,CASNPGTGGNQPQHF,TGTGCCAGCAATCCCGGGACAGGGGGCAATCAGCCCCAGCATTTT
-,TRBV9,TRBD1,TRBJ1-2,CASSPTQGDYGYTF,TGTGCCAGCAGCCCTACGCAGGGGGACTATGGCTACACCTTC
-,TRBV3-1/TRBV3-2,-,TRBJ2-5,CASSRLTGLQGGETQYF,TGTGCCAGCAGCCGACTCACTGGCCTACAGGGCGGAGAGACCCAGTACTTC
few,TRBV7-2,-,TRBJ1-3,CASSQTGLLSGNTIYF,TGTGCCAGCAGCCAAACAGGGTTGCTCTCTGGAAACACCATATATTTT
-,TRBV6-6,TRBD2,TRBJ2-5,CASSTGLAQETQYF,TGTGCCAGCAGTACCGGACTAGCGCAGGAGACCCAGTACTTC
-,TRBV20-1,-,TRBJ2-1,CSASPQGISYNEQFF,TGCAGTGCTAGTCCCCAGGGTATTTCCTACAATGAGCAGTTCTTC
-,TRBV6-5,-,TRBJ2-3,CASSRDIPPDTQYF,TGTGCCAGCAGTCGGGACATTCCCCCAGATACGCAGTATTTT
-,TRBV11-3,TRBD1,TRBJ1-2,CASSLVRDRGLGYTF,TGTGCCAGCAGCTTAGTCCGGGACAGGGGGCTTGGCTACACCTTC
-,TRBV24-1,-,TRBJ1-2,CATSDSGKGSVGYTF,TGTGCCACCAGTGATTCGGGCAAGGGGTCGGTTGGCTACACCTTC
once,TRBV19,-,TRBJ2-2,CASSGPTHTGELFF,TGTGCCAGTAGTGGTCCTACCCACACCGGGGAGCTGTTTTTT
-,TRBV6-4,-,TRBJ1-6,CASSDGAVNSPLHF,TGTGCCAGCAGTGACGGAGCGGTTAATTCACCCCTCCACTTT
once,TRBV5-6,-,TRBJ2-7,CASSTPERGSEQYF,TGTGCCAGCAGCACCCCGGAAAGGGGTTCTGAGCAGTACTTC
-,TRBV2,-,TRBJ2-3,CASSSATISTDTQYF,TGTGCCAGCAGTTCCGCGACAATAAGCACAGATACGCAGTATTTT
-,TRBV28,TRBD2,TRBJ2-7,CASSSAGGTVFNEQYF,TGTGCCAGCAGTTCTGCGGGAGGCACGGTTTTTAACGAGCAGTACTTC
-,TRBV11-2,TRBD1,TRBJ2-1,CASSTRTGAYNEQFF,TGTGCCAGCAGCACCCGGACAGGGGCCTACAATGAGCAGTTCTTC
-,TRBV5-1,-,TRBJ2-3,CASSDQGVDTQYF,TGCGCCAGCAGCGACCAGGGTGTTGATACGCAGTATTTT
-,TRBV27,-,TRBJ1-5,CASSPLDQPQHF,TGTGCCAGCAGTCCCCTTGATCAGCCCCAGCATTTT
-,TRBV11-3,-,TRBJ2-7,CASSPSGGSEQYF,TGTGCCAGCAGCCCCTCAGGAGGGAGCGAGCAGTACTTC
-,TRBV19,-,TRBJ2-1,CASSPNLAAGLYNEQFF,TGTGCCAGTAGTCCCAACCTCGCGGCGGGCCTCTACAATGAGCAGTTCTTC
-,TRBV6-5,TRBD1,TRBJ1-2,CASRASLGGLGYTF,TGTGCCAGCAGGGCGTCATTAGGGGGCCTTGGCTACACCTTC
-,TRBV2,-,TRBJ2-7,CASSRVLAGTYEQYF,TGTGCCAGCAGTAGGGTTTTGGCAGGGACCTACGAGCAGTACTTC
-,TRBV24-1,TRBD1,TRBJ1-1,CATSDSRGLNTEAFF,TGTGCCACCAGTGATTCCAGGGGGCTGAACACTGAAGCTTTCTTT
-,TRBV4-2,TRBD2,TRBJ2-1,CASSQDQAGGQNEQFF,TGTGCCAGCAGCCAAGATCAAGCGGGAGGGCAAAATGAGCAGTTCTTC
few,TRBV11-2,TRBD2,TRBJ2-5,CASSRGVAGDFGTQYF,TGTGCCAGCAGCCGAGGGGTAGCGGGAGATTTCGGGACCCAGTACTTC
-,TRBV9,-,TRBJ2-3,CASSVAGIGDTQYF,TGTGCCAGCAGCGTGGCCGGGATCGGAGATACGCAGTATTTT
-,TRBV4-2,-,TRBJ2-7,CASSQVGGDIPYEQYF,TGTGCCAGCAGCCAAGTAGGGGGGGACATACCCTACGAGCAGTACTTC
-,TRBV5-4,-,TRBJ2-1,CASSYIGGEQFF,TGTGCCAGCAGTTATATAGGCGGTGAGCAGTTCTTC